A single sample gave rise to the 32 T cell receptor beta chains below, sequenced in a study of shared clonotypes between healthy human individuals. Assay: immunoSEQ multiplex PCR; the TCRdb copy retains only in-frame clones and omits some. Among around 500,000 clones listed, around 85% were seen once. The sequenced material came from PBMCs. These receptors all come from a woman aged 35 to 49 in good health. Some clones in this sample may be carry-over from other donors' samples.

This clone was seen only once. V usage is TRBV6-1 and J usage is TRBJ2-6, with 10 bases lining up with TRBD1. The V segment lost 4 bases and the J segment 1 base; nucleotides outside the gene matches: 7. This CDR3 has 18 residues. Germline lookup yields CDR1 MNHNS and CDR2 SASEGT. CDR3 sequence reads: CASSVWDRGRSGANVLTF. In DNA form, the CDR3 reads TGTGCCAGCAGTGTTTGGGACAGGGGACGATCTGGGGCCAACGTCCTGACTTTC.

This clone occurred once. The J gene is TRBJ1-5, the V gene TRBV2; the D is unclear. The CDR3 loop spans 13 amino acids. CDR1 is SNHLY and CDR2 is FYNNEI in the germline V gene. Trimming removed 1 base at V and 5 bases at J, with 6 bases between. The CDR3 bases are TGTGCCAGCAGTGAAGAGATGGATCAGCCCCAGCATTTT. Translation gives CASSEEMDQPQHF.

With regard to this clone: Different DNA sequences within this sample yield the same CDR3. The chain couples TRBV6-4 to TRBJ1-1, with TRBD1 matching 7 bases. The CDR3 loop spans 14 amino acids. Germline V lookup: CDR1 MRHNA, CDR2 SNTAGT. Trimming removed 6 bases from V and 3 bases from J; junction bases left unmatched: 7. CDR3: CASRETGRDTEAFF. The CDR3 DNA sequence: TGTGCCAGCAGAGAGACAGGGAGGGACACTGAAGCTTTCTTT.

This chain connects TRBV11-2 to TRBJ2-5; D is perhaps TRBD2 (6 bases). Germline V gene sequence: CDR1 SGHAT, CDR2 FQNNGV. Trimming removed 1 base from V and 5 bases from J, with 14 bases in between. This CDR3 is 15 amino acids long. CDR3 sequence (DNA): TGTGCCAGCAGCTTAGGCACAGGCCGGGGGGAGACCCAGTACTTC. Encoded protein: CASSLGTGRGETQYF. Combining the CDR3 with reference TRBV11-2 and TRBJ2-5 gives the whole variable domain EAGVAQSPRYKIIEKRQSVAFWCNPISGHATLYWYQQILGQGPKLLIQFQNNGVVDDSQLPKDRFSAERLKGVDSTLKIQPAKLEDSAVYLCASSLGTGRGETQYFGPGTRLLVL.

The chain joins TRBV2 to TRBJ2-7; either TRBD1 or TRBD2 may supply D (5 bases each). Germline V CDR1 and CDR2: SNHLY, FYNNEI. CDR3 length equals 13 residues. V was pared by 6 bases and J by 3 bases, with 12 bases between. The CDR3 region has the DNA TGTGCCAGCAGAGTGGGACGGTACTACGAGCAGTACTTC. This sequence encodes CASRVGRYYEQYF.

V gene TRBV5-4 combines with J gene TRBJ2-1; D perhaps matches TRBD1 (6 bases). The CDR3 runs to 16 residues. The V gene lost 4 bases and the J gene lost 0 bases, with 14 bases spanning the gap. Germline V gene sequence: CDR1 SGHNT, CDR2 YYREEE (reference sequence). This chain's CDR3 is CASSVGGQSSYNEQFF. In DNA form, the CDR3 reads TGTGCCAGCAGCGTTGGAGGACAGAGCTCCTACAATGAGCAGTTCTTC. Full variable domain (outside the CDR3, taken from reference TRBV5-4 and TRBJ2-1): ETGVTQSPTHLIKTRGQQVTLRCSSQSGHNTVSWYQQALGQGPQFIFQYYREEENGRGNFPPRFSGLQFPNYSSELNVNALELDDSALYLCASSVGGQSSYNEQFFGPGTRLTVL.

The chain combines TRBV11-2 with TRBJ1-2, with 9 bases that match TRBD1. Per germline, CDR1 SGHAT and CDR2 FQNNGV. The V and J ends lost 5 bases and 4 bases, in that order; junction bases with no gene match: 8. CDR3 length equals 15 residues. Written as DNA, the CDR3 is TGTGCCAGCAGCCCCGGGACAGGGCTTCGCTATGGCTACACCTTC. Translated: CASSPGTGLRYGYTF. The full variable domain, rest sourced from reference TRBV11-2 and TRBJ1-2, is EAGVAQSPRYKIIEKRQSVAFWCNPISGHATLYWYQQILGQGPKLLIQFQNNGVVDDSQLPKDRFSAERLKGVDSTLKIQPAKLEDSAVYLCASSPGTGLRYGYTFGSGTRLTVV.

This clone was recorded only once. V and J are TRBV7-6 and TRBJ2-7; unclear D gene. Looked up from germline, CDR1 is SGHVS and CDR2 is FNYEAQ. The CDR3 has 13 amino acids. With 5 bases removed from V and 3 bases from J, the gap between germline ends came to 11 bases. The CDR3 coding sequence is TGTGCCAGCAGCCGTGACTGGGACTACGAGCAGTACTTC. It translates to CASSRDWDYEQYF.

Worth noting for this clone: With a far larger clone one base away, a read error is the likely cause. The rearrangement uses TRBV29-1 and TRBJ2-3; D may be TRBD1 (7 bases). V lost 2 bases to trimming and J lost 6 bases, with 18 bases between them. The CDR3 has 15 residues. The V gene's germline CDR1 is SQVTM and CDR2 ANQGSEA. In DNA form, the CDR3 reads TGCAGCGTTGAAAGGGGGGCAGGGGGTTCGGATACGCAGTATTTT. It encodes CSVERGAGGSDTQYF.

The genes are TRBV7-9 and TRBJ2-7; D gene unclear. The germline V gene has CDR1 SEHNR and CDR2 FQNEAQ (reference sequence). This CDR3 is built from 11 residues. The V end was cut by 0 bases, the J end by 7 bases, with 4 bases between. The CDR3 reads CASSLAGEQYF. Here the CDR3 DNA reads TGTGCCAGCAGCTTAGCGGGTGAGCAGTACTTC.

This clone has ten or more counts. This CDR3 is also generated by other DNA sequences in the sample. The chain carries TRBV5-6 and TRBJ1-5; 11 nucleotides match TRBD1. This CDR3 spans 16 amino acids. V was clipped by 4 bases and J by 7 bases; unmatched bases: 10. Germline V gene data show CDR1 as SGHDT and CDR2 as YYEEEE. CDR3: CASSSRTGGLGQPQHF. The DNA for the CDR3 is TGTGCCAGCAGCAGCCGGACAGGGGGCTTGGGCCAGCCCCAGCATTTT.

V usage is TRBV28 and J usage is TRBJ1-1, with D unresolved. This CDR3 spans 11 amino acids. Trimming left V 6 bases short and J 3 bases short, with 5 bases between. Per germline, CDR1 MDHEN and CDR2 SYDVKM. Written as DNA, the CDR3 is TGTGCCAGCAGGGCAGACACTGAAGCTTTCTTT. This gives the protein CASRADTEAFF.

The V gene is TRBV10-1, the J gene TRBJ1-5; D remains unclear. Trimming removed 11 bases from V and 7 bases from J, with 12 bases in between. The CDR3 extends over 11 amino acids. Germline values: CDR1 WNHNN, CDR2 SYGVQD (reference sequence). The CDR3, as DNA: TGCGCCGTGTATGTCCGGCAGCCCCAGCATTTT. Translating gives CAVYVRQPQHF.

The chain couples TRBV7-3 to TRBJ2-5; TRBD1 matches at 10 bases. V was pared by 4 bases and J by 5 bases, with 13 bases of the junction left unmatched. CDR1 and CDR2 from the germline V gene are SGHTA and FQGTGA. This CDR3 is built from 17 residues. CDR3 in amino acids: CASSSGPGTGDGETQYF. The CDR3 bases are TGTGCCAGCAGCTCCGGTCCCGGGACAGGGGATGGGGAGACCCAGTACTTC.

This clone was seen at least ten times. The J gene is TRBJ2-1, the V gene TRBV19; D not resolved. Germline V gene sequence: CDR1 LNHDA, CDR2 SQIVND (reference sequence). The CDR3 loop spans 14 amino acids. V lost 4 bases, J lost 6 bases, and 13 bases lay in between. CDR3 sequence: CASSTYGVSNEQFF. Written as DNA, the CDR3 is TGTGCCAGTAGTACCTATGGGGTAAGCAATGAGCAGTTCTTC.

This chain joins TRBV5-8 and TRBJ1-4; no firm D call. Germline V gives CDR1 SGHTS, CDR2 YDEGEE. V was shortened by 4 bases and J by 8 bases, with 15 bases between the two germline ends. The CDR3 runs 14 residues. This CDR3 is CASSPEPGREKLFF. CDR3 bases: TGTGCCAGCAGCCCGGAGCCCGGACGAGAAAAACTGTTTTTT.

This clone was seen a handful of times. Given a far larger clone just one base away, this is likely a sequencing read error. The chain has TRBV30 and TRBJ1-1; D might be TRBD1 (6 bases). Germline V lookup: CDR1 GTSNPN, CDR2 SVGIG (reference sequence). The CDR3 loop spans 14 amino acids. The CDR3 loop reads CAGSHRDGDTEAFF. CDR3 nucleotides: TGTGCCGGGAGTCACAGGGACGGGGACACTGAAGCTTTCTTT.

Note on this clone: A read error likely explains this, since a far larger clone differs by one base. Within the sample, other DNA sequences also encode this same CDR3. The rearrangement joins TRBV30 to TRBJ1-5, with no clear D. V was shortened by 4 bases and J by 3 bases, with 10 bases between the two germline ends. Germline V gene sequence: CDR1 GTSNPN, CDR2 SVGIG (reference sequence). The CDR3 is 13 residues long. CDR3 amino acids: CAWTRYLNQPQHF. CDR3 in DNA: TGTGCCTGGACCCGGTACCTCAATCAGCCCCAGCATTTT. Full variable domain (missing parts from reference TRBV30 and TRBJ1-5): SQTIHQWPATLVQPVGSPLSLECTVEGTSNPNLYWYRQAAGRGLQLLFYSVGIGQISSEVPQNLSASRPQDRQFILSSKKLLLSDSGFYLCAWTRYLNQPQHFGDGTRLSIL.

In regard to this clone: A read error likely explains this, since a far larger clone differs by one base. This is likely a read error, given that the CDR3 carries no conserved phenylalanine or tryptophan at its end. It is unclear where the CDR3 begins or ends on the DNA, so no DNA is shown, and the CDR3 is as TCRdb lists it. The chain is built from TRBV28 and TRBJ1-2. The CDR3 spans 12 amino acids, including both terminal residues. Germline V lookup: CDR1 MDHEN, CDR2 SYDVKM. The CDR3 loop is CASSNSVGEGTV.

This clone was counted once. A far larger clone is just one base off, so this is likely a read error. This sample also contains other DNA sequences that code for the same CDR3. This rearrangement joins TRBV6-1 to TRBJ1-1; D unclear. In germline, CDR1 is MNHNS, CDR2 SASEGT. The CDR3 runs 13 residues. CDR3 sequence (DNA): TGTGCCAGCGCTATGGGCCTTGACACTGAAGCTTTCTTC. Encoded protein: CASAMGLDTEAFF.

On this clone itself: A read error is likely here: a far larger clone is one base away. Here the CDR3 omits its conserved ending phenylalanine or tryptophan, so a read error is the likely source. The chain combines TRBV18 with TRBJ1-1; tentative D call: TRBD1 (6 bases). Germline V gene lookup returns CDR1 KGHSH and CDR2 LQKENI. Trimming stripped 3 bases from V and 0 bases from J, with 11 bases between. This CDR3 is 15 amino acids long. The CDR3 region has the DNA TGTGCCAGCTCACCCTGGACAGCCATGAACACTGAAGCTTTCCTT. This translates into CASSPWTAMNTEAFL.

The chain recombines TRBV4-1 with TRBJ2-1; no reliable D call. The germline CDR1 and CDR2 sequences are MGHRA and YSYEKL. Deletions cut 2 bases from V and 6 bases from J, with 17 bases between. There are 16 residues in the CDR3. CDR3 coding DNA: TGCGCCAGCAGCCAACTGAGCCTAGTTTTCGGCAATGAGCAGTTCTTC. It codes for CASSQLSLVFGNEQFF.

This clone was seen a single time. A read error may be the cause here, since a much bigger clone is one base away. The sample contains more than one DNA sequence encoding this CDR3. The genes are TRBV9 and TRBJ2-5; 9 nucleotides align to TRBD2. This CDR3 comprises 14 residues. Germline V gives CDR1 SGDLS, CDR2 YYNGEE. CDR3 residues: CASSRGLAQETQYF. The CDR3 DNA sequence: TGTGCCAGCAGCAGGGGACTAGCACAAGAGACTCAGTACTTC.

As regards this clone: It is likely a read error: a sequence one base away is far more abundant. Other DNA sequences in this sample translate to the same CDR3. V usage is TRBV5-4 and J usage is TRBJ2-5; D is unclear. Near its end, the DNA agrees better with TRBJ2-7, so the J call may be wrong. Germline CDR1 and CDR2: SGHNT and YYREEE (reference sequence). There are 13 residues in the CDR3. The CDR3 nucleotides are TGCGCCAGCAGCCTCTCCTCCATCCACGAGCAGTACTTC. Encoded protein: CASSLSSIHEQYF.

The chain combines TRBV28 with TRBJ2-7; 11 bases are a match to TRBD2. V shed 6 bases, J shed 0 bases, and the junction held 4 bases outside the gene matches. The germline V gene encodes CDR1 MDHEN and CDR2 SYDVKM. This CDR3 is 15 amino acids long. The CDR3: CASRTTSGSSYEQYF. CDR3 sequence (DNA): TGTGCCAGCAGGACTACTAGCGGGAGCTCCTACGAGCAGTACTTC.

This clone was found a few times. It differs at one base from a far larger clone, so likely a read error. The same CDR3 also results from other DNA sequences found in this sample. The rearrangement links TRBV28 to TRBJ1-5; D might be TRBD1 (5 bases). Germline values: CDR1 MDHEN, CDR2 SYDVKM. The CDR3 is 16 residues long. The CDR3 loop is CASSYVGGYSNQPQHF. CDR3 nucleotides: TGCGCCAGCAGTTATGTTGGGGGATATAGCAATCAGCCCCAGCATTTT.

The chain couples TRBV30 to TRBJ1-4, with D perhaps TRBD1 (5 bases). Trimming shortened V by 8 bases and J by 5 bases, and 18 bases separated the two germline ends. The CDR3 covers 14 residues. CDR1 and CDR2 (germline): GTSNPN, SVGIG (reference sequence). The CDR3 is CAIGAPGSNEKLFF. Written as DNA, the CDR3 is TGTGCCATCGGGGCCCCAGGGTCAAATGAAAAACTGTTTTTT.

CDR3 DNA: TGCGCCAGCAGCTCAGATCTTCCGCCCTACGAGCAGTACTTC. Residues: CASSSDLPPYEQYF. The chain combines TRBV5-1 with TRBJ2-7; D uncertain. The ends were cut back, 3 bases at V and 2 bases at J, with 12 bases in the middle. CDR3 length: 14 amino acids. Germline V lookup: CDR1 SGHRS, CDR2 YFSETQ.

V usage is TRBV5-1 and J usage is TRBJ1-2; a possible D gene is TRBD1 (6 bases). The V end lost 0 bases, the J end lost 8 bases, and 11 bases lay between the germline ends. Per germline, CDR1 SGHRS and CDR2 YFSETQ. The CDR3 extends over 13 amino acids. The DNA of the CDR3 is TGCGCCAGCAGCTTGGAATCAGGGGCCGGCTACACCTTC. It is translated as CASSLESGAGYTF.

This rearrangement joins TRBV29-1 to TRBJ1-4, with D possibly TRBD1 on 5 matching bases. CDR3 length: 16 amino acids. Germline values: CDR1 SQVTM, CDR2 ANQGSEA. The V and J ends lost 1 base and 6 bases respectively, with 18 bases between them. CDR3: CSVEVGGANSHEKLFF. CDR3 bases: TGCAGCGTTGAAGTCGGCGGGGCTAACTCTCATGAAAAACTGTTTTTT.

The chain is built from TRBV10-3 and TRBJ2-1; TRBD2 is a possible D gene (6 bases). The V end was cut by 1 base, the J end by 4 bases, with 14 bases between. The CDR3 contains 16 residues. CDR1 and CDR2 (germline): ENHRY, SYGVKD. The CDR3 sequence: CAISEWAARGYNEQFF. In DNA form, the CDR3 reads TGTGCCATCAGTGAGTGGGCGGCTCGGGGGTACAATGAGCAGTTCTTC.

Details on this clone: A much larger clone lies a single base off, so this may be a read error. The V call is TRBV15, the J call TRBJ2-7; weak D call: TRBD2 (7 bases). The CDR3 is 15 residues long. Looked up from germline, CDR1 is LNHNV and CDR2 is YYDKDF (reference sequence). The CDR3 here is CAASVGGPSSYEQYF. The CDR3 DNA reads TGTGCCGCCAGTGTCGGGGGGCCTTCCTCCTACGAGCAGTACTTC.